The clone carrying this T cell receptor (beta chain) was recorded many times. Its antigen is as yet unknown. This sample stems from a study of T-cell memory formation after mild COVID-19. Study in general: Largely donor-specific sequence clusters came from two donors. Regarding the study as a whole: The authors did not confirm SARS-CoV-2 specificity of second-wave clones peaking day 37. CD4/CD8 balance characterized clones contracting day 15 to 85, and CD4+ skew characterized later expanders.

The TCR alpha and TCR beta cDNA libraries, bearing sample barcodes and UMIs, were generated by 5'RACE using constant-segment primers. TCRdb recomputed calls from the 5' RACE reads with MiXCR, one row per CDR3 protein. The sample has some 68,000 distinct CDR3 sequences, 16% seen once. This CDR3 comprises 15 residues. CDR1 and CDR2 (germline): DFQATT, SNEGSKA (reference sequence). V was pared by 0 bases and J by 3 bases, with 15 bases between. The genes are TRBV20-1 and TRBJ2-7; D possibly corresponds to TRBD2 (7 bases). This receptor was taken from an adult woman who had mild COVID-19 (a few samples of this study predate the infection). Cell type and time point are not known. The source material was PBMCs or a T cell subset sorted from them (not recorded which). DNA for the CDR3: TGCAGTGCTAGAGATTTCCAGGGGAGGGACTACGAGCAGTACTTC. This sequence encodes CSARDFQGRDYEQYF.